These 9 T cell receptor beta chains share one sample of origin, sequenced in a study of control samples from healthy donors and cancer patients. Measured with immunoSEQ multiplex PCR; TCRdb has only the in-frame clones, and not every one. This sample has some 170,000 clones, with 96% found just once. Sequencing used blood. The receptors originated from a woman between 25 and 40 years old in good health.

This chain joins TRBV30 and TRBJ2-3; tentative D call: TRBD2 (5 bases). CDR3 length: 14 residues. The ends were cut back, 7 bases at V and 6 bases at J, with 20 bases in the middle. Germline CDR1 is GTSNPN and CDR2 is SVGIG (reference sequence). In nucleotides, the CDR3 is TGTGCCTTGGAGTCCTTTGGAGGATCGGATACGCAGTATTTT. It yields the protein CALESFGGSDTQYF.

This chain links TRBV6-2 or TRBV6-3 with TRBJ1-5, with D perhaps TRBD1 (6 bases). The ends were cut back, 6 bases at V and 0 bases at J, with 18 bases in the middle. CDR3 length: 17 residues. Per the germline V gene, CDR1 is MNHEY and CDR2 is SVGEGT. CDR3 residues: CASSQDRLGASNQPQHF. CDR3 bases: TGTGCCAGCAGCCAAGACAGGCTGGGGGCTAGCAATCAGCCCCAGCATTTT.

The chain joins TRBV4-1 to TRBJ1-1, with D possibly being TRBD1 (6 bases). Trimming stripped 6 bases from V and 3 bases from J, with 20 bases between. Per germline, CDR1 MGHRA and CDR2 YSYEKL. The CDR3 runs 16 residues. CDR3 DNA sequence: TGCGCCAGCAGGCGTTCGGGGGCCGCGCAGGACACTGAAGCTTTCTTT. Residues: CASRRSGAAQDTEAFF.

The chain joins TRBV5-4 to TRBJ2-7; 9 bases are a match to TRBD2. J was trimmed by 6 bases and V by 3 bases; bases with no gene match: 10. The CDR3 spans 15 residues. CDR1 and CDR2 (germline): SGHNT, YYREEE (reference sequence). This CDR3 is CASSSRGLAGSEQYF. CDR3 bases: TGTGCCAGCAGCTCGAGGGGGCTAGCGGGGTCCGAGCAGTACTTC.

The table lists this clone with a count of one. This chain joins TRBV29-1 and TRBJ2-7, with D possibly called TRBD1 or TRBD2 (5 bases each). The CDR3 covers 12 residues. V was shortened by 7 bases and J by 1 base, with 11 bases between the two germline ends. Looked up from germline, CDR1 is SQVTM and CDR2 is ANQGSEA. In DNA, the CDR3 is TGCAGCGCAGAGGGGCAGTCCTACGAGCAGTACTTC. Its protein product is CSAEGQSYEQYF.

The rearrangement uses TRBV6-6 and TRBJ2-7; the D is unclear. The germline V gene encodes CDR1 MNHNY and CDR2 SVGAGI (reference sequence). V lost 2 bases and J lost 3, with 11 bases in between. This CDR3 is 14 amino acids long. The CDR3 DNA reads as TGTGCCAGCAGTTACGGACCCCAACTCTACGAGCAGTACTTC. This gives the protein CASSYGPQLYEQYF.

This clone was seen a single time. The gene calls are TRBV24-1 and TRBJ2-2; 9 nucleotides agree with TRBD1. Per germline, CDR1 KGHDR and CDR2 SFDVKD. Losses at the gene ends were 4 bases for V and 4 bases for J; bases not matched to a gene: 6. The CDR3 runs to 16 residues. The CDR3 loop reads CATSEYRGLGTGELFF. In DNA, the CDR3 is TGTGCCACCAGTGAATACAGGGGGCTTGGCACCGGGGAGCTGTTTTTT.

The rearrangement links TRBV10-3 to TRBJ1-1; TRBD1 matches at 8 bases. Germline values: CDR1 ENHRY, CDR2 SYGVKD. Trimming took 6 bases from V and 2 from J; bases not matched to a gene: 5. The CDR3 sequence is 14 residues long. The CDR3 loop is CAIRSDRANTEAFF. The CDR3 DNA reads TGTGCCATCAGATCGGACAGGGCAAACACTGAAGCTTTCTTT.

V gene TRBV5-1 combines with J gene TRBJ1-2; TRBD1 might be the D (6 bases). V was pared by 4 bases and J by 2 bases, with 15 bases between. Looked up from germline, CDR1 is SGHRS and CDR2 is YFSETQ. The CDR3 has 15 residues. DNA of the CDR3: TGCGCCAGCAGCCTGAGGGACGGGACAAACTATGGCTACACCTTC. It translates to CASSLRDGTNYGYTF.